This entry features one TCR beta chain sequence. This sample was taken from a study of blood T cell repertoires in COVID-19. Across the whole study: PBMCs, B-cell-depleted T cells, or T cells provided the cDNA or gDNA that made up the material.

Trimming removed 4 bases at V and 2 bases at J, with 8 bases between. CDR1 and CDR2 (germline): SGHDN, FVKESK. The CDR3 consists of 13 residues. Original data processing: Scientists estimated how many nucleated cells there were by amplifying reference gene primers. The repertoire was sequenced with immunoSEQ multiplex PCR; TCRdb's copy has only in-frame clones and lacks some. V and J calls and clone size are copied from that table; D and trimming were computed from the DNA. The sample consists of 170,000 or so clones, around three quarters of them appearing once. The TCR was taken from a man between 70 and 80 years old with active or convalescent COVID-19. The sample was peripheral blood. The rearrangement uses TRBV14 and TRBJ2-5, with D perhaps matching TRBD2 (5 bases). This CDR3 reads CASSRSGQETQYF. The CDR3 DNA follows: TGTGCCAGCAGCCGGTCGGGGCAAGAGACCCAGTACTTC. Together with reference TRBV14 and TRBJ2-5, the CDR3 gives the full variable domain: EAGVTQFPSHSVIEKGQTVTLRCDPISGHDNLYWYRRVMGKEIKFLLHFVKESKQDESGMPNNRFLAERTGGTYSTLKVQPAELEDSGVYFCASSRSGQETQYFGPGTRLLVL.